The rows below give T cell receptor beta chains drawn from one sample of a study of blood T cell repertoires in COVID-19. The data were produced by immunoSEQ multiplex PCR, yet TCRdb's version contains in-frame clones alone and is incomplete. The sample shows just under 350,000 clones, around 90% of them seen only once. What was sequenced was peripheral blood. These receptor sequences come from a woman younger than 35 who had recovered from COVID-19. CDR3s include the opening cysteine and the closing phenylalanine or tryptophan.

j_call,v_call,cdr3_length,cdr3_aa
TRBJ2-5,TRBV24-1,15,CATSEPQGAGETQYF
TRBJ2-5,TRBV3-1/TRBV3-2,15,CASSLGSTGGETQYF
TRBJ1-2,TRBV19,12,CASSPNRGLCTF
TRBJ2-1,TRBV6-2/TRBV6-3,19,CASSSTSQPATHSPYEQFF
TRBJ2-5,TRBV20-1,11,CSAVSSRAQYF
TRBJ2-1,TRBV4-1,15,CASSPGDLSYNEQFF
TRBJ1-5,TRBV6-5,14,CASSPTGRGGPQHF
TRBJ2-1,TRBV7-2,16,CASSLPIAGGRPEQFF
TRBJ1-1,TRBV7-8,12,CASARRHTEAFF
TRBJ1-2,TRBV12-3/TRBV12-4,13,CASSTGGSYGYTF
TRBJ2-5,TRBV7-8,17,CASSPRTSGKNQETQYF
TRBJ2-3,TRBV11-3,15,CASSFGLADTDTQYF
TRBJ1-3,TRBV2,17,CASRGGTGGNTYGTIYF
TRBJ1-6,TRBV12-3/TRBV12-4,13,CASSSGYYSPLHF
TRBJ1-1,TRBV25-1,13,CASSATAGSEAFF
TRBJ1-2,TRBV5-4,14,CASSPTGGNYGYTF
TRBJ2-1,TRBV9,13,CASSVSGVDEQFF
TRBJ1-1,TRBV6-2/TRBV6-3,16,CASSYGPQGGDTEAFF
TRBJ2-2,TRBV24-1,15,CATSDTGAGTGELFF
TRBJ2-2,TRBV18,14,CASSPTHVTGELFF
TRBJ1-6,TRBV6-5,13,CASRPPTGEALHF
TRBJ1-4,TRBV12-5,13,CASGRDRAEKLFF
TRBJ2-5,TRBV7-9,16,CASSPPSWEYQETQYF
TRBJ2-1,TRBV5-4,15,CASSLKREKFNEQFF
TRBJ2-5,TRBV4-1,19,CASSQRGLAGRIGLETQYF
TRBJ2-3,TRBV30,13,CAWNWGQADTQYF
TRBJ1-5,TRBV29-1,13,CSVSTEYNQPQHF
TRBJ1-3,TRBV21-1,16,CASSKGRGEVRNTIYF
TRBJ1-2,TRBV10-3,14,CAITRGASDYGYTF
TRBJ1-3,TRBV3-1/TRBV3-2,16,CASSHWGQSSGNTIYF
TRBJ2-3,TRBV10-3,18,CAISDETGVGLAADTQYF
TRBJ2-3,TRBV5-8,15,CASSLGTGVTDTQYF
TRBJ2-5,TRBV20-1,13,CSASLIRGETQYF
TRBJ1-6,TRBV30,13,CAWAGLGNSPLHF
TRBJ2-1,TRBV6-1,16,CASSESAGGAYNEQFF
TRBJ2-1,TRBV5-5,17,CASSLFGRGGLGNEQFF
TRBJ2-1,TRBV19,16,CASSIVAEGRYNEQFF
TRBJ2-2,TRBV19,14,CASSIRVNTGELFF
TRBJ2-5,TRBV24-1,13,CATSHRGLETQYF